These T cell receptor beta chains were read from a single sample in a study of blood T cells in healthy people across ages. In TCRdb, the 5' RACE reads were re-called with MiXCR into one record per CDR3 protein. This table has 1.5 million to 2 million distinct CDR3 sequences, about two fifths appearing once. Sequenced sample: blood. The receptors derive from a human donor in good health. Both conserved end residues are part of each CDR3. D genes are given only for firm matches. Some rows mark clone size as missing; the rest say once, few, many or name a class of expanded clone.

CDR3 protein,CDR3 DNA,clone size,D gene,J gene,V gene
CSAYRDSNQPQHF,TGCAGTGCATACCGGGACAGCAATCAGCCCCAGCATTTT,.,.,TRBJ1-5,TRBV20-1
CSARDRGLAGFHTDTQYF,TGCAGTGCTAGAGATCGGGGACTAGCGGGGTTTCACACAGATACGCAGTATTTT,.,TRBD2,TRBJ2-3,TRBV20-1
CASREGPTNEKLFF,TGCGCCAGCAGGGAGGGCCCAACTAATGAAAAACTGTTTTTT,few,.,TRBJ1-4,TRBV5-1
CASKVGFSYEQYF,TGTGCCAGCAAGGTTGGTTTCTCCTACGAGCAGTACTTC,few,.,TRBJ2-7,TRBV5-1
CASSRNELKETQYF,TGCGCCAGCAGCCGGAATGAGCTGAAGGAGACCCAGTACTTC,.,.,TRBJ2-5,TRBV4-3
CASSLAWTGRGYTF,TGTGCCAGCAGCTTAGCCTGGACAGGGCGAGGCTACACCTTC,.,TRBD1,TRBJ1-2,TRBV7-2
CASSYGANSYNEQFF,TGTGCCAGCAGTTACGGGGCGAACTCCTACAATGAGCAGTTCTTC,.,.,TRBJ2-1,TRBV6-6
CASNSQGGVDYEEYF,TGCGCCAGCAACTCACAGGGGGGGGTGGATTACGAGGAGTACTTC,.,.,TRBJ2-7,TRBV5-1
CASSFVPGSSYNGQFF,TGTGCCAGCAGCTTCGTTCCAGGGAGCTCCTACAATGGGCAGTTCTTC,once,.,TRBJ2-1,TRBV7-9
CASSLEGGDETQYF,TGCGCCAGCAGCTTGGAGGGAGGGGATGAGACCCAGTACTTC,.,TRBD2,TRBJ2-5,TRBV5-1
CAISDLSSYNEQFF,TGTGCCATCAGTGATTTAAGCTCCTACAATGAGCAGTTCTTC,.,.,TRBJ2-1,TRBV10-3
CASSLVVTNNEQFF,TGTGCCAGCAGTTTAGTCGTCACAAACAATGAGCAGTTCTTC,.,.,TRBJ2-1,TRBV28
CSVSPSGGKNIQYF,TGCAGCGTTTCTCCTAGCGGGGGCAAAAACATTCAGTACTTC,.,TRBD2,TRBJ2-4,TRBV29-1
CASKEGMSLLGANVLTF,TGTGCCAGCAAGGAAGGGATGTCCTTACTGGGGGCCAACGTCCTGACTTTC,few,.,TRBJ2-6,TRBV28
CASSGTGGGNQPQHF,TGTGCCAGCAGTGGCACAGGGGGAGGCAATCAGCCCCAGCATTTT,few,TRBD1,TRBJ1-5,TRBV2
CASKPSGGFNEQFF,TGTGCCAGCAAGCCCAGCGGGGGGTTCAATGAGCAGTTCTTC,.,TRBD2,TRBJ2-1,TRBV6-1
CSARSPGEFDTF,TGCAGTGCCCGATCCCCCGGCGAGTTCGACACCTTC,.,.,TRBJ1-2,TRBV20-1
CASSSRTEGTQYF,TGTGCCAGCAGCTCCCGGACCGAGGGGACCCAGTACTTC,.,.,TRBJ2-5,TRBV11-3
CSVERRERGTDTQYF,TGCAGCGTTGAAAGGAGGGAGAGGGGCACAGATACGCAGTATTTT,few,.,TRBJ2-3,TRBV29-1
CASSRLAGGRANERFF,TGTGCCAGCAGTAGACTAGCGGGGGGCCGGGCCAATGAGCGGTTCTTC,.,TRBD2,TRBJ2-1,TRBV9
CASTSAGVRSYNEQFF,TGTGCCAGCACCTCAGCGGGGGTAAGGTCCTACAATGAGCAGTTCTTC,.,TRBD2,TRBJ2-1,TRBV7-9
CASSLELAGVGGYNEQFF,TGCGCCAGCAGCTTGGAACTAGCGGGGGTCGGGGGATACAATGAGCAGTTCTTC,few,TRBD2,TRBJ2-1,TRBV5-1
CASSLQGVGLFF,TGTGCCAGCAGCTTGCAGGGTGTAGGTCTGTTTTTT,.,.,TRBJ1-4,TRBV11-2
CATSRDGTNRADREQYF,TGTGCCACCAGCAGAGATGGGACCAACAGGGCCGATCGCGAGCAGTACTTC,.,.,TRBJ2-7,TRBV15
CASRVRDGYTF,TGTGCCAGCAGAGTCCGGGATGGCTACACCTTC,once,.,TRBJ1-2,TRBV6-6